This T cell receptor beta chain was captured in a study of T-cell reconstitution after alpha-beta-depleted transplantation in children. Study observations and caveats: T-cell numbers and diversity, one year after transplant, stemmed largely from T cells that were newly produced.

This clonotype appeared a few times. Antigen unknown. Germline assignment: CDR1 SGHTA and CDR2 FQGNSA. The CDR3 runs 16 residues. J was trimmed by 0 bases and V by 1 base; bases with no gene match: 4. Unique molecular identifiers were incorporated during preparation of the TCRbeta library. TCRdb ran MiXCR on the PCR reads and lists one entry per CDR3 protein. The table lists 200,000 to 250,000 distinct CDR3 sequences, 7.5% to 9.5% of them singletons. The chain links TRBV7-2 to TRBJ2-7; 9 bases align to TRBD2. This specimen was PBMCs, mostly from graft donor cells, taken 360 days after TCRalphabeta/CD19-depleted stem cell transplant. This TCR was sampled from a male patient under 10 years old who had a stem cell transplant for acute myeloid leukemia, so the T cells may come from the graft donor. The CDR3 region has the DNA TGTGCCAGCAGCTTAGTAGGCGGGAGGGCCTCCTACGAGCAGTACTTC. Protein sequence: CASSLVGGRASYEQYF.